This T cell receptor beta chain emerged from a study of T cells in Graves' hyperthyroidism and ophthalmopathy. About the study: Upon initial diagnosis and before any treatment, peripheral blood was collected.

Across 18 months, stable Graves' hyperthyroidism was marked by no progression to ophthalmopathy. Patients were aged 18 to 65, had disease duration under 2 months, and had newly diagnosed hyperthyroidism. Amplification of TCR beta CDR3 regions used RNA as the template. The primer set for the first-round RT-PCR of the TCR CDR3 was HTBI. TCRdb re-analysed the multiplex PCR reads in MiXCR, keeping a single row per CDR3 protein. The sample lists around 600,000 distinct CDR3 sequences, about 15% occurring once. Germline-derived CDR1 and CDR2 are MNHNS and SASEGT. The junction had 11 bases not matched to a gene; V was cut back by 2 bases and J by 3 bases. The CDR3 has 19 amino acids.

The TCR originated in a woman in her 30s with Graves' hyperthyroidism. Sequenced: blood. The chain links TRBV6-1 to TRBJ2-3, with 13 bases fitting TRBD2. The CDR3 spells CASSEWGPLAGGPTDTQYF. DNA of the CDR3: TGTGCCAGCAGTGAATGGGGGCCACTAGCGGGAGGGCCGACAGATACGCAGTATTTT.